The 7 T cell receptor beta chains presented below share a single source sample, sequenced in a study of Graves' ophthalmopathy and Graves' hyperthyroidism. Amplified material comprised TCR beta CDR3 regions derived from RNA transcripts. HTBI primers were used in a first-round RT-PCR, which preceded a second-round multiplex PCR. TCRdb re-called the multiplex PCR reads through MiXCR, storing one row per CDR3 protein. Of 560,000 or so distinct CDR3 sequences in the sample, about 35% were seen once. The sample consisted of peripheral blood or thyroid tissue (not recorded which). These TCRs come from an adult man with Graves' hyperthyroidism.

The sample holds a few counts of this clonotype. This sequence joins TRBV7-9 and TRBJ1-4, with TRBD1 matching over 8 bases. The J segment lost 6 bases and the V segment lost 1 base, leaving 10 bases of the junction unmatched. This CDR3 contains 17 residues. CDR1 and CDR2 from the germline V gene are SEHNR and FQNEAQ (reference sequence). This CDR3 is CASSLVFQDRADEKLFF. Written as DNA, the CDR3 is TGTGCCAGCAGCTTAGTGTTCCAGGACAGGGCAGATGAAAAACTGTTTTTT.

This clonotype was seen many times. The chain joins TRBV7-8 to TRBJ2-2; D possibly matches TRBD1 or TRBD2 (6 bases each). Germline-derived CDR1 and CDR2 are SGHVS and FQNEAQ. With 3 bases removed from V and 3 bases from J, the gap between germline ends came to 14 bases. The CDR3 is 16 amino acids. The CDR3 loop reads CASSLGGGAHTGELFF. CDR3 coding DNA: TGTGCCAGCAGCTTGGGGGGCGGGGCCCACACCGGGGAGCTGTTTTTT.

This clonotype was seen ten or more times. CDR3 region: CASSLGTGVTEAFF. The CDR3 region has the DNA TGTGCCAGCAGCCTCGGGACAGGGGTCACTGAAGCTTTCTTT. The V call is TRBV7-9, the J call TRBJ1-1; 10 bases align to TRBD1. The CDR3 loop spans 14 amino acids. The germline CDR1 and CDR2 sequences are SEHNR and FQNEAQ (reference sequence). Germline trimming cut 5 bases from V and 4 bases from J; bases unmatched to any gene: 4.

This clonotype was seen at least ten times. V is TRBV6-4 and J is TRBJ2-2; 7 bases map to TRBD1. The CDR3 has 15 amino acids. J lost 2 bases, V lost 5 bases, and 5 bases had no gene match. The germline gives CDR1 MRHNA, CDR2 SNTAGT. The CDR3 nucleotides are TGTGCCAGCAGTTACCGGGACAGTAACACCGGGGAGCTGTTTTTT. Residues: CASSYRDSNTGELFF.

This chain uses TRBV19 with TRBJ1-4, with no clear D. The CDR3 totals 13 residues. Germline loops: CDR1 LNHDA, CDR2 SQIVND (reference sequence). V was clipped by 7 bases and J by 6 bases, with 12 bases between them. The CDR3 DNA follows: TGTGCCAGTAAAAAGGGCGGCGATGAAAAACTGTTTTTT. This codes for CASKKGGDEKLFF.

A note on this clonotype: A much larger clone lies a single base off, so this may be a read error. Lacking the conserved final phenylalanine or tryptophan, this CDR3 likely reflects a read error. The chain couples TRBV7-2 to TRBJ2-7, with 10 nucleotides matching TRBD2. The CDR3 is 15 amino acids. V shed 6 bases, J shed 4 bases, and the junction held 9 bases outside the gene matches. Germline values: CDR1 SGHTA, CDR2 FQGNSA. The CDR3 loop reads CASSLKAGGPYEQYL. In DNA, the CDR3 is TGTGCCAGCAGTCTAAAAGCGGGAGGGCCATACGAGCAGTACCTC.

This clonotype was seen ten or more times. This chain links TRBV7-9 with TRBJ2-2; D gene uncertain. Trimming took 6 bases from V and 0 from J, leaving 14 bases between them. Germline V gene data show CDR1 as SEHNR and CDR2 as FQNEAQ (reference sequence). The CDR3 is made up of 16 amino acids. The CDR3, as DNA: TGTGCCAGCAGTCCATTAGACTCCCCGAACACCGGGGAGCTGTTTTTT. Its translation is CASSPLDSPNTGELFF.